This record covers a single TCR beta chain. What it binds is unknown. This sample is drawn from a study of T-cell memory formation after mild COVID-19. Study-level background: Clusters were largely donor specific.

Study-wide results and caveats: Some SARS-CoV-2-responding clones were already detected in memory before infection. Whether second-wave clones peaking at day 37 were SARS-CoV-2 specific went unconfirmed.

Per the germline V gene, CDR1 is SGHTA and CDR2 is FQGTGA. This CDR3 region has 13 residues. Trimming took off 1 base at V and 3 bases at J, with 7 bases between the two ends. Libraries for TCRalpha and TCRbeta carried sample barcodes and unique molecular identifiers via 5'RACE. TCRdb re-called the 5' RACE reads with MiXCR, one entry per CDR3 protein. The table shows 90,000 to 120,000 distinct CDR3 sequences, with 15% to 20% occurring only once. The sample was PBMCs or a T cell subset sorted from them (not recorded which). V usage is TRBV7-3 and J usage is TRBJ2-7; D remains ambiguous. The receptor's source is a man between 18 and 29 years old who had mild COVID-19 (a few samples of this study predate the infection). Cell type and time point are not known. CDR3 in amino acids: CASSLRANYEQYF. The CDR3 DNA is TGTGCCAGCAGCTTAAGGGCTAACTACGAGCAGTACTTC.